These 23 T cell receptor beta chains share one sample of origin, sequenced in a study of Tregs in tolerant kidney transplant recipients. The table came from immunoSEQ multiplex PCR; TCRdb's copy has only in-frame clones and leaves some out. The sample holds roughly 860 clones, over 35% seen once. These receptors are not linked to any known antigen. Sequencing was carried out using Tregs from blood cultured with allogeneic cells. Receptors originate from a human patient who received a combined kidney and bone marrow transplant. The T cells may come from the graft donor.

The chain couples TRBV19 to TRBJ2-5, with D hard to call. The CDR3 extends over 13 amino acids. Germline values: CDR1 LNHDA, CDR2 SQIVND (reference sequence). Trimming removed 5 bases from V and 1 base from J, with 8 bases in between. The chain's CDR3 is CASSPLPQETQYF. CDR3 DNA sequence: TGTGCCAGTAGTCCGCTCCCCCAAGAGACCCAGTACTTC.

A word on this clone: This may stem from a read error, because a much larger clone lies one nucleotide away. V and J are TRBV7-8 and TRBJ2-2; 9 nucleotides match TRBD2. CDR3 size: 16 residues. CDR1 SGHVS and CDR2 FQNEAQ come from the germline V gene. CDR3 loop: CASRLWAGGATGELFF. In DNA form, the CDR3 reads TGTGCCAGCCGCTTATGGGCGGGGGGGGCCACCGGGGAGCTGTTTTTT.

This clone was counted once. The chain carries TRBV30 and TRBJ2-2; 12 bases are shared with TRBD1. The CDR3 length is 17 residues. The V segment lost 4 bases and the J segment 4 bases; nucleotides outside the gene matches: 10. The germline V gene has CDR1 GTSNPN and CDR2 SVGIG (reference sequence). CDR3 protein: CAWNLGGDRGLTGELFF. The CDR3 DNA reads as TGTGCCTGGAACCTCGGGGGGGACAGGGGGCTCACCGGGGAGCTGTTTTTT.

This chain connects TRBV4-1 to TRBJ2-7; the D gene is possibly TRBD2 (5 bases). Trimming pared 1 base from V and 7 bases from J, leaving 17 bases between. The CDR3 runs to 15 residues. The germline CDR1 and CDR2 sequences are MGHRA and YSYEKL. DNA for the CDR3: TGCGCCAGCAGCCAAGCGCCAAGCCGGGAATGGGAGCAGTACTTC. It translates to CASSQAPSREWEQYF.

Comments on this clone: This sequence may be a read error, since a much larger clone differs from it by one base. The J gene is TRBJ2-7, the V gene TRBV5-1; no definite D call. This CDR3 contains 14 residues. Per germline, CDR1 SGHRS and CDR2 YFSETQ. V was shortened by 4 bases and J by 6 bases, with 17 bases between the two germline ends. CDR3 sequence: CASSPDPLLREQYF. CDR3 coding DNA: TGCGCCAGCAGCCCGGACCCCCTGCTGCGCGAGCAGTACTTC.

This clone occurred once. The V call is TRBV23-1, the J call TRBJ1-2; D unclear. TRBV23-1 is an open reading frame whose function is uncertain. V was pared by 5 bases and J by 4 bases, with 23 bases between. The CDR3 runs to 17 residues. The CDR3, as DNA: TGCGCCAGCAGTGTAGTGGGGATACGCAGAAAGACCTATGGCTACACCTTC. It is translated as CASSVVGIRRKTYGYTF.

To note about this clone: The limits of the CDR3 on the DNA are not certain, so only TCRdb's listed CDR3 is given. The V call is TRBV23-1, the J call TRBJ2-5; the D call of TRBD1 is as the table states it, not checked on the DNA. TRBV23-1 is an ORF; its function is uncertain. The CDR3 is 18 residues long, ends included. CDR3: CAYVCGPTMGTGRETQYF.

J is TRBJ2-2 and V is TRBV6-4; no firm D call. Per germline, CDR1 MRHNA and CDR2 SNTAGT. V lost 5 bases and J 6 bases, leaving 10 bases between the germline ends. There are 13 residues in the CDR3. CDR3 loop: CASSLVISGELFF. The DNA of the CDR3 is TGTGCCAGCAGTTTAGTTATTTCCGGGGAGCTGTTTTTT.

As to this clone: A read error likely explains this, since a far larger clone differs by one base. This CDR3 is CASSVGLHCYTF. The CDR3 DNA sequence: TGTGCCAGCAGTGTAGGGCTCCATTGCTACACCTTC. This rearrangement joins TRBV25-1 to TRBJ1-2; D ambiguous. Trimming shortened V by 4 bases and J by 9 bases, and 12 bases separated the two germline ends. Germline values: CDR1 MGHDK, CDR2 SYGVNS. This CDR3 is built from 12 residues.

This clone occurred many times. A much larger clone lies one base from this, so it may be a read error. The sample holds other DNA sequences that translate to the same CDR3. The chain links TRBV7-8 to TRBJ2-2; 9 bases align to TRBD2. CDR1 is SGHVS, CDR2 FQNEAQ, per germline. V gave up 2 bases and J gave up 4 bases; unmatched junction bases: 5. This CDR3 has 16 amino acids. The CDR3 sequence is CASSLWAGGPTGELFF. In DNA, the CDR3 is TGTGCCAGCAGCTTATGGGCGGGGGGGCCCACCGGGGAGCTGTTTTTT.

The chain has TRBV4-1 and TRBJ2-1, with 9 bases aligning to TRBD2. The germline V gene has CDR1 MGHRA and CDR2 YSYEKL. The CDR3 is made up of 15 amino acids. The junction had 8 bases not matched to a gene; V was cut back by 3 bases and J by 8 bases. DNA of the CDR3: TGCGCCAGCAGCCAGTTGGGGGCTAGCGGGGATGAGCAGTTCTTC. Encoded protein: CASSQLGASGDEQFF.

This clone was detected a few times. The genes are TRBV25-1 and TRBJ1-2; D may be TRBD1 (5 bases). Germline-derived CDR1 and CDR2 are MGHDK and SYGVNS. CDR3 length: 14 amino acids. V lost 6 bases to trimming and J lost 3 bases, with 14 bases between them. The CDR3, as DNA: TGTGCCAGCAGCTTAGCGGGGGTTTACTATGGCTACACCTTC. Its protein is CASSLAGVYYGYTF.

This chain joins TRBV5-1 and TRBJ1-2; D unclear. The germline V gene has CDR1 SGHRS and CDR2 YFSETQ. V was shortened by 0 bases and J by 2 bases, with 11 bases between the two germline ends. This CDR3 spans 15 amino acids. The CDR3, as DNA: TGCGCCAGCAGCTTGGACGGCACCAAGAACTATGGCTACACCTTC. It codes for CASSLDGTKNYGYTF.

The rearrangement joins TRBV9 to TRBJ2-5; D remains unclear. V lost 4 bases to trimming and J lost 9 bases, with 13 bases between them. CDR1 is SGDLS and CDR2 is YYNGEE in the germline V gene. This CDR3 contains 12 residues. The CDR3 region has the DNA TGTGCCAGCAGCCCCGGTGGTGGGGCCCAGTACTTC. Translated, it gives CASSPGGGAQYF.

This clone has more than one count but fewer than ten. The V gene is TRBV4-2, the J gene TRBJ1-2; D is ambiguous. Per germline, CDR1 LGHNA and CDR2 YNFKEQ. CDR3 length: 14 amino acids. V dropped 4 bases and J dropped 4 bases, with 13 bases sitting between them. The CDR3 region has the DNA TGTGCCAGCAGCCTTTCCAGTGGACCCTATGGCTACACCTTC. Protein: CASSLSSGPYGYTF.

This clone has only a few counts. CDR3 sequence reads: CASSLWDEQYF. CDR3 in DNA: TGTGCCAGCAGCCTCTGGGACGAGCAGTACTTC. V usage is TRBV7-8 and J usage is TRBJ2-7; D is unclear. CDR3 length equals 11 residues. Trimming removed 5 bases at V and 5 bases at J, with 7 bases between. Germline assignment: CDR1 SGHVS and CDR2 FQNEAQ.

This clone was found a few times. The chain joins TRBV4-2 to TRBJ2-1; D is undetermined. CDR3 size: 17 residues. From germline, CDR1 is LGHNA and CDR2 YNFKEQ. With 2 bases removed from V and 7 bases from J, the gap between germline ends came to 21 bases. The CDR3 spells CASSQLHSASDRNEQFF. DNA of the CDR3: TGTGCCAGCAGCCAACTCCACAGCGCATCGGATAGGAATGAGCAGTTCTTC.

The gene calls are TRBV5-5 and TRBJ1-4; a possible D gene is TRBD1 (5 bases). CDR1 SGHKS and CDR2 YYEKEE come from the germline V gene (reference sequence). Deletions cut 4 bases from V and 0 bases from J, with 13 bases between. The CDR3 has 16 amino acids. The CDR3 coding sequence is TGTGCCAGCAGCCCGGACACGTATGCAACTAATGAAAAACTGTTTTTT. It translates to CASSPDTYATNEKLFF.

This chain connects TRBV5-5 to TRBJ2-7, with D unclear. Per germline, CDR1 SGHKS and CDR2 YYEKEE (reference sequence). This CDR3 spans 11 amino acids. The germline V and J ends were trimmed by 4 bases and 5 bases, with 7 bases remaining between them. CDR3 DNA sequence: TGTGCCAGCAGCCTCTGGGACGAGCAGTACTTC. Its translation is CASSLWDEQYF.

On this clone: No conserved phenylalanine or tryptophan ends this CDR3, so it is likely a read error. The CDR3 coding sequence is TGTGCCAGCAATAAAGGCCCCGATGCACCCCTCCACATT. This encodes CASNKGPDAPLHI. The rearrangement uses TRBV2 and TRBJ1-6; D is unclear. Germline assignment: CDR1 SNHLY and CDR2 FYNNEI. The CDR3 consists of 13 residues. Trimming shortened V by 7 bases and J by 11 bases, and 15 bases separated the two germline ends.

By share of the sample, this clone is large (0.1 to 1%). This chain connects TRBV27 to TRBJ2-7, with TRBD1 matching 9 bases. J lost 5 bases, V lost 5 bases, and 10 bases had no gene match. Germline-derived CDR1 and CDR2 are MNHEY and SMNVEV (reference sequence). The CDR3 length is 15 residues. CDR3 loop: CASSRPGTGFHEQYF. CDR3 DNA: TGTGCCAGCAGTCGTCCCGGGACAGGGTTCCACGAGCAGTACTTC.

J is TRBJ1-5 and V is TRBV6-5, with 8 bases aligning to TRBD1. The V and J ends lost 2 bases and 3 bases, in that order; junction bases with no gene match: 3. Germline CDR1 reads MNHEY; CDR2 reads SVGAGI. This CDR3 is 15 amino acids long. CDR3 coding DNA: TGTGCCAGCAGTTACGAGCAGGGGGCCAATCAGCCCCAGCATTTT. Its protein is CASSYEQGANQPQHF.

The chain combines TRBV2 with TRBJ1-2, with 7 bases lining up with TRBD1. Per the germline V gene, CDR1 is SNHLY and CDR2 is FYNNEI. With V trimmed by 6 bases and J by 1 base, 11 bases remained unmatched. The CDR3 is 16 residues long. The CDR3 loop reads CASSNRGKENNYGYTF. CDR3 bases: TGTGCCAGCAGCAACAGGGGCAAAGAAAATAACTATGGCTACACCTTC.